This entry lists 16 T cell receptor beta chains sequenced from one sample in a study of beta chain features in type 1 diabetes. As every portion of the isolated RNA was reverse transcribed, the sequencing read expressed TCRB transcripts. Sequencing was performed with immunoSEQ multiplex PCR; in TCRdb, only in-frame clones are kept and a portion is missing. The table has hundreds of thousands of clones, about 32% seen once. Source material: naive CD4+ T cells from blood. The receptors were sampled from a man between 18 and 29 years old in good health.

This clone was counted between two and nine times. V usage is TRBV28 and J usage is TRBJ2-5; no definite D call. V dropped 3 bases and J dropped 5 bases, with 4 bases sitting between them. The germline V gene has CDR1 MDHEN and CDR2 SYDVKM. This CDR3 contains 11 residues. The CDR3 reads CASSFGETQYF. CDR3 nucleotides: TGTGCCAGCAGTTTTGGGGAGACCCAGTACTTC. Full variable domain (remainder filled in from reference TRBV28 and TRBJ2-5): DVKVTQSSRYLVKRTGEKVFLECVQDMDHENMFWYRQDPGLGLRLIYFSYDVKMKEKGDIPEGYSVSREKKERFSLILESASTNQTSMYLCASSFGETQYFGPGTRLLVL.

The chain employs TRBV10-3 and TRBJ2-1, with D possibly matching TRBD1 (6 bases). Per germline, CDR1 ENHRY and CDR2 SYGVKD. The CDR3 has 15 residues. The ends were cut back, 2 bases at V and 0 bases at J, with 8 bases in the middle. The DNA of the CDR3 is TGTGCCATCAGTGAGGGACAGCGCTCCTACAATGAGCAGTTCTTC. Encoded protein: CAISEGQRSYNEQFF.

This clone was counted a few times. The CDR3 coding sequence is TGTGCCAGCAGCCCTCTGGCGCGTAGCACAGATACGCAGTATTTT. As protein: CASSPLARSTDTQYF. V usage is TRBV7-2 and J usage is TRBJ2-3; no clear D. V lost 5 bases, J lost 0 bases, and 12 bases lay in between. The germline gives CDR1 SGHTA, CDR2 FQGNSA. The CDR3 has 15 residues. Together with reference TRBV7-2 and TRBJ2-3, the CDR3 gives the full variable domain: GAGVSQSPSNKVTEKGKDVELRCDPISGHTALYWYRQSLGQGLEFLIYFQGNSAPDKSGLPSDRFSAERTGGSVSTLTIQRTQQEDSAVYLCASSPLARSTDTQYFGPGTRLTVL.

This clone was seen only a few times. This chain links TRBV13 with TRBJ1-4; TRBD1 matches at 7 bases. V was clipped by 6 bases and J by 2 bases; unmatched bases: 12. This CDR3 spans 17 amino acids. Germline V lookup: CDR1 PRHDT, CDR2 FYEKMQ (reference sequence). The chain's CDR3 is CASRKNRGERTNEKLFF. The DNA of the CDR3 is TGTGCCAGCAGGAAAAACAGGGGAGAGAGGACTAATGAAAAACTGTTTTTT.

In its sample, this clone was seen a few times. This chain links TRBV19 with TRBJ2-1; D gene unclear. Germline CDR1 reads LNHDA; CDR2 reads SQIVND (reference sequence). V was shortened by 7 bases and J by 4 bases, with 14 bases between the two germline ends. This CDR3 is built from 14 residues. The DNA of the CDR3 is TGTGCCAGTACCCAGGTTGATTTATACAATGAGCAGTTCTTC. Amino acids: CASTQVDLYNEQFF.

The chain employs TRBV30 and TRBJ2-1; 8 bases are shared with TRBD2. CDR3 length equals 13 residues. Trimming cost V 5 bases and J 8 bases; bases outside gene matches: 8. Germline-derived CDR1 and CDR2 are GTSNPN and SVGIG (reference sequence). CDR3 in amino acids: CAWAPGGVYEQFF. The CDR3 region has the DNA TGTGCCTGGGCCCCGGGAGGGGTTTATGAGCAGTTCTTC.

The rearrangement joins TRBV5-6 to TRBJ2-1; D is possibly TRBD1 or TRBD2 (5 bases each). Trimming cost V 0 bases and J 0 bases, with 13 bases left between them. Per the germline V gene, CDR1 is SGHDT and CDR2 is YYEEEE. The CDR3 totals 17 residues. The CDR3 is CASSLAVWGSSYNEQFF. In DNA form, the CDR3 reads TGTGCCAGCAGCTTGGCCGTATGGGGGAGCTCCTACAATGAGCAGTTCTTC.

CDR3: CASSTTDSTYNEQFF. In DNA form, the CDR3 reads TGTGCCAGCAGCACAACTGACTCAACCTACAATGAGCAGTTCTTC. The genes are TRBV7-9 and TRBJ2-1, with no clear D. Trimming took off 5 bases at V and 2 bases at J, with 13 bases between the two ends. CDR1 is SEHNR and CDR2 is FQNEAQ in the germline V gene (reference sequence). The CDR3 is 15 amino acids. The variable domain in full, completed from reference TRBV7-9 and TRBJ2-1, reads DTGVSQNPRHKITKRGQNVTFRCDPISEHNRLYWYRQTLGQGPEFLTYFQNEAQLEKSRLLSDRFSAERPKGSFSTLEIQRTEQGDSAMYLCASSTTDSTYNEQFFGPGTRLTVL.

This chain uses TRBV14 with TRBJ2-2, with unresolved D. Germline CDR1 reads SGHDN; CDR2 reads FVKESK. The V and J ends lost 4 bases and 5 bases respectively, with 14 bases between them. This CDR3 comprises 15 residues. The CDR3 is CASSPSVGSTGELFF. CDR3 DNA sequence: TGTGCCAGCAGCCCTTCAGTTGGGTCGACCGGGGAGCTGTTTTTT.

The chain joins TRBV29-1 to TRBJ2-3; TRBD2 agrees at 10 bases. The length of the CDR3 is 15 residues. V was pared by 2 bases and J by 2 bases, with 4 bases of the junction left unmatched. Germline V lookup: CDR1 SQVTM, CDR2 ANQGSEA. The CDR3 bases are TGCAGCGTTGAACCCCTAGCGGGAGTCACAGATACGCAGTATTTT. Translated, it gives CSVEPLAGVTDTQYF.

The gene calls are TRBV28 and TRBJ2-7, with TRBD2 matching over 9 bases. The CDR3 sequence is 15 residues long. The germline gives CDR1 MDHEN, CDR2 SYDVKM. V trimming: 7 bases; J trimming: 3 bases; junction bases outside the gene matches: 10. The CDR3 nucleotides are TGTGCCAGCATTTCTCCGGGGACTAGCAACTACGAGCAGTACTTC. It specifies CASISPGTSNYEQYF.

This clone was recorded a few times. The chain combines TRBV25-1 with TRBJ2-1, with a possible D match to TRBD1 (6 bases). CDR3 length: 13 amino acids. CDR1 and CDR2 from the germline V gene are MGHDK and SYGVNS. V dropped 4 bases and J dropped 4 bases, with 8 bases sitting between them. CDR3 residues: CASSVTGYNEQFF. CDR3 coding DNA: TGTGCCAGCAGTGTAACAGGGTACAATGAGCAGTTCTTC.

This clone was counted only a few times. The J gene is TRBJ2-5, the V gene TRBV30; 9 nucleotides align to TRBD2. Germline V gene sequence: CDR1 GTSNPN, CDR2 SVGIG (reference sequence). V shed 2 bases, J shed 6 bases, and the junction held 4 bases outside the gene matches. The CDR3 totals 13 residues. In nucleotides, the CDR3 is TGTGCCTGGAGTCTTAGCGGGAGAAAGACCCAGTACTTC. Residues: CAWSLSGRKTQYF.

The CDR3 is CASSLSARGDFEQYF. The CDR3 coding sequence is TGTGCCAGCAGCCTCTCGGCCAGGGGGGATTTCGAGCAGTACTTC. V usage is TRBV7-2 and J usage is TRBJ2-7; tentatively, D is TRBD1 (7 bases). V was trimmed by 5 bases and J by 6 bases, leaving 20 bases between them. Germline V gives CDR1 SGHTA, CDR2 FQGNSA. This CDR3 has 15 residues. Full variable domain (remainder filled in from reference TRBV7-2 and TRBJ2-7): GAGVSQSPSNKVTEKGKDVELRCDPISGHTALYWYRQSLGQGLEFLIYFQGNSAPDKSGLPSDRFSAERTGGSVSTLTIQRTQQEDSAVYLCASSLSARGDFEQYFGPGTRLTVT.

The chain joins TRBV21-1 to TRBJ2-7; the DNA was not compared with TRBD2, the D call given in the table. TRBV21-1 is a pseudogene locus. The CDR3 loop spans 17 amino acids. The CDR3 here is CASSMRLAGEGAYEQYF. CDR3 coding DNA: TGTGCCAGCAGCATGAGACTAGCGGGAGAGGGTGCCTACGAGCAGTACTTC.

The V call is TRBV7-2, the J call TRBJ2-6; TRBD1 matches 8 bases. The V segment lost 6 bases and the J segment 2 bases; nucleotides outside the gene matches: 6. Germline assignment: CDR1 SGHTA and CDR2 FQGNSA. This CDR3 region has 16 residues. The DNA of the CDR3 is TGTGCCAGCAGGCCTACAGGGGGGACTGGGGCCAACGTCCTGACTTTC. As protein: CASRPTGGTGANVLTF.